This T cell receptor (beta chain) was documented in a study of blood T cell repertoires in COVID-19. At the level of the study: Nucleic acid was either cDNA or gDNA, and it came from T cells, B-cell-depleted T cells, or PBMCs.

Per the study methods: It was from reference gene primer amplification that nucleated cell counts were estimated. TCRdb's copy holds only in-frame clones and misses some; the assay was immunoSEQ multiplex PCR. That table gives V, J and clone size, and the DNA gave D and trimming. The profile shows about 200,000 clones, 81% of them singletons. The CDR3 covers 14 residues. From germline, CDR1 is MNHEY and CDR2 SVGAGI. Germline trimming cut 5 bases from V and 4 bases from J; bases unmatched to any gene: 0. The sequenced sample was peripheral blood. J is TRBJ2-1 and V is TRBV6-5; TRBD2 agrees at 12 bases. The source of this sequence is a woman of 80 years or more with acute or convalescent COVID-19. The CDR3 spells CASSTSGRYNEQFF. The CDR3 coding sequence is TGTGCCAGCAGTACTAGCGGGAGGTACAATGAGCAGTTCTTC.